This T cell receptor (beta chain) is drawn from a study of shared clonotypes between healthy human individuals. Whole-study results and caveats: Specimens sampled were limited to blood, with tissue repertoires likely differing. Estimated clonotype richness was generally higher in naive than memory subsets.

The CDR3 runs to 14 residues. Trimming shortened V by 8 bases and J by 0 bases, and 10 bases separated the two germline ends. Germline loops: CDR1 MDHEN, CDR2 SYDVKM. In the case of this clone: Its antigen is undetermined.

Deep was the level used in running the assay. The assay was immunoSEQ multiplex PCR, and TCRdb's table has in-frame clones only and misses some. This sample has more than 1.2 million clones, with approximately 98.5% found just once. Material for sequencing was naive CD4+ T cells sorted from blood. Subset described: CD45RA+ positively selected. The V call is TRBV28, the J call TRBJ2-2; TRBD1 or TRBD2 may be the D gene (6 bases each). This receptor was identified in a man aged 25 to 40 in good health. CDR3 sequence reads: CASRGTTNTGELFF. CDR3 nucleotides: TGTGCCAGCCGGGGGACAACGAACACCGGGGAGCTGTTTTTT.